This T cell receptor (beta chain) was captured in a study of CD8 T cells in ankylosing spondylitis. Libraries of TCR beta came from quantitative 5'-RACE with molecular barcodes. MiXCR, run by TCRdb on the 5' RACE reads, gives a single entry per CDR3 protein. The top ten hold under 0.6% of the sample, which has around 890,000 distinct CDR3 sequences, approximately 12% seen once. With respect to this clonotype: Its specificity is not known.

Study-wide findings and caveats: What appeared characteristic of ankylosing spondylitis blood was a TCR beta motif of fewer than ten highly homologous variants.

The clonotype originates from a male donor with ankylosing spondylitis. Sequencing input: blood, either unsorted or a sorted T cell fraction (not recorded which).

CDR3 sequence reads: CASSLNWGRSYFATNEKLFF. The DNA for the CDR3 is TGTGCCAGCAGCTTAAATTGGGGACGGTCCTATTTTGCAACTAATGAAAAACTGTTTTTT. The chain couples TRBV11-1 to TRBJ1-4; TRBD1 is a possible D gene (5 bases). Looked up from germline, CDR1 is SGHAT and CDR2 is FQDESV (reference sequence). The CDR3 runs 20 residues. Trimming pared 2 bases from V and 0 bases from J, leaving 22 bases between.